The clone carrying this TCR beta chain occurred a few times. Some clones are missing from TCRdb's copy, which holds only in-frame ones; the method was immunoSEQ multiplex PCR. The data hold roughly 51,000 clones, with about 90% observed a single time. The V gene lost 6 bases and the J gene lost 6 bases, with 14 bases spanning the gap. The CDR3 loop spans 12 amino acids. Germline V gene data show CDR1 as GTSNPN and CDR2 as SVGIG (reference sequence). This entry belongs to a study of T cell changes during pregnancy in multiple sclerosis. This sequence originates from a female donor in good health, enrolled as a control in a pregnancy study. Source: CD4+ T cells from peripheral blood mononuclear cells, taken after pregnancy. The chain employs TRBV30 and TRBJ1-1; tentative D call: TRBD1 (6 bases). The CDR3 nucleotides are TGTGCCTGTCACAGGGTTAACGCTGAAGCTTTCTTT. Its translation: CACHRVNAEAFF.